This T cell receptor (beta chain) was recovered during a study of shared T cell receptors in the human thymus. Produced via immunoSEQ multiplex PCR; TCRdb's table is partial and in-frame only. The repertoire has approximately 400,000 clones, around 95% of them found once; the top ten carry approximately 0.02%. This clone appeared once. CDR1 and CDR2 from the germline V gene are SQVTM and ANQGSEA. The CDR3 totals 12 residues. Trimming shortened V by 1 base and J by 8 bases, and 11 bases separated the two germline ends. The sequence was obtained from a human donor. V usage is TRBV29-1 and J usage is TRBJ1-1; D is unclear. Specimen: thymocytes. The DNA for the CDR3 is TGCAGCGTTGAAGCCAGGTCTGGGGAAGCTTTCTTT. Its protein is CSVEARSGEAFF.